This TCR beta chain was sequenced for a study of cytomegalovirus exposure and HLA in healthy donors. Broader study findings: Associated with HLA alleles at 0.05 false discovery rate in a later analysis were 15,000 to 20,000 TCR beta sequences. A previous analysis found most TCR beta V segments productive roughly 87% or roughly 30% of the time.

This CDR3 spans 12 amino acids. Trimming shortened V by 1 base and J by 6 bases, and 7 bases separated the two germline ends. Germline V gives CDR1 SGHAT, CDR2 FQDESV (reference sequence). The primer mix had 60 Vbeta and 13 Jbeta primers. The repertoire was sequenced with immunoSEQ multiplex PCR; TCRdb's copy has only in-frame clones and lacks some. The table has fewer than 200,000 clones, around 75% seen once. To note about this clone: Antigen: not known.

Sequenced input: PBMCs. This sequence joins TRBV11-1 and TRBJ2-7; the D gene is possibly TRBD2 (5 bases). The source is a male donor in good health and CMV-seronegative. In nucleotides, the CDR3 is TGTGCCAGCAGCTTAGGCGGAGGCGAGCAGTACTTC. Translated: CASSLGGGEQYF.